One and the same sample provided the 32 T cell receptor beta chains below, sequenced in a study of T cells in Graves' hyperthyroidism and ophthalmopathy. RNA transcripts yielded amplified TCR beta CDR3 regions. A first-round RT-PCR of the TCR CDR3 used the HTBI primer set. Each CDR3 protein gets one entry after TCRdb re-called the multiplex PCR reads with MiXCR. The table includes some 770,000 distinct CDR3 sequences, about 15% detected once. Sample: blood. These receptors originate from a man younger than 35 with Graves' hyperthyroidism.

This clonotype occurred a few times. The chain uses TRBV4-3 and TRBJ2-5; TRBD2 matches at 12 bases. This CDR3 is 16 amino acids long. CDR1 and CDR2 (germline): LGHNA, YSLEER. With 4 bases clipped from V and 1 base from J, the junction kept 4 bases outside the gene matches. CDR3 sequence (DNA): TGCGCCAGCAGCCGCGGACTAGCGGGGTTCCAAGAGACCCAGTACTTC. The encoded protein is CASSRGLAGFQETQYF.

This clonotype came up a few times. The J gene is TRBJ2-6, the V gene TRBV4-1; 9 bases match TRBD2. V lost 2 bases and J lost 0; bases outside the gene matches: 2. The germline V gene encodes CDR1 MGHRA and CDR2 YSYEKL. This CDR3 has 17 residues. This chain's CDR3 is CASSQLAGISGANVLTF. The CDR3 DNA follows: TGCGCCAGCAGCCAACTAGCGGGAATCTCTGGGGCCAACGTCCTGACTTTC.

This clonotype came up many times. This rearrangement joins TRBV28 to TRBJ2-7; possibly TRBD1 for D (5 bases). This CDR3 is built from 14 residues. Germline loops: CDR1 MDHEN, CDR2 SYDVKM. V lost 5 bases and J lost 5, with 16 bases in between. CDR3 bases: TGTGCCAGCAGTCCGCCAGGGCTGCGGAACGAGCAGTACTTC. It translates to CASSPPGLRNEQYF.

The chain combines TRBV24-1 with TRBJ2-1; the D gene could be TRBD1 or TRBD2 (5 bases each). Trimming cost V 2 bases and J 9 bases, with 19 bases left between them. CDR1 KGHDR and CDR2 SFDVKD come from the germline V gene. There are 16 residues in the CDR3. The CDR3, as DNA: TGTGCCACCAGTGATTGGGGCAGAGGGGAAATTAGTGAGCAGTTCTTC. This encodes CATSDWGRGEISEQFF.

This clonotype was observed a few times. The chain's CDR3 is CASSLISRRGTGELFF. DNA of the CDR3: TGTGCCAGCAGCTTAATTTCCAGGAGAGGCACCGGGGAGCTGTTTTTT. The V and J genes are TRBV7-3 and TRBJ2-2; D remains ambiguous. Germline values: CDR1 SGHTA, CDR2 FQGTGA. The V end was cut by 1 base, the J end by 4 bases, with 13 bases between. CDR3 length: 16 amino acids.

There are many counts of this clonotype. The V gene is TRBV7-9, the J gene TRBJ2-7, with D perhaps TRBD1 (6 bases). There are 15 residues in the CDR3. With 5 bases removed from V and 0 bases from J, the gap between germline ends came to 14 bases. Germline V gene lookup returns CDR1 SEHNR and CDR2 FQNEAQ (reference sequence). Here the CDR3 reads CASSPDRYYSYEQYF. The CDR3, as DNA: TGTGCCAGCAGCCCTGACAGGTATTACTCCTACGAGCAGTACTTC.

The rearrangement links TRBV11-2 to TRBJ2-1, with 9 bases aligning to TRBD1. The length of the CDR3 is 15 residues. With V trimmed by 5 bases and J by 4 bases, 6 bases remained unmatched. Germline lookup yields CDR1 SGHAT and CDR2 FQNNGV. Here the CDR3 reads CASSQNGQGYNEQFF. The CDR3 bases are TGTGCCAGCAGCCAGAACGGACAGGGGTACAATGAGCAGTTCTTC.

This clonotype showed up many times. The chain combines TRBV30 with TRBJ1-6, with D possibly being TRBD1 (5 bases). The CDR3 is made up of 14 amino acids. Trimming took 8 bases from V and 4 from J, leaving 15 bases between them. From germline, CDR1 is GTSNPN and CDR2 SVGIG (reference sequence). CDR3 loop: CAVTGAGYNSPLHF. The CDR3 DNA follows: TGTGCCGTAACCGGGGCAGGTTATAATTCACCCCTCCACTTT.

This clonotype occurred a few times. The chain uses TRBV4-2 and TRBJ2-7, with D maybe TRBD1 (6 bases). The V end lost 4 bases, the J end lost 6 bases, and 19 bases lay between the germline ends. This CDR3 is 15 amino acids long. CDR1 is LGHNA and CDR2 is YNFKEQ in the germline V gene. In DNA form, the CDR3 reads TGTGCCAGCAGCCTAAAAGGTACAGGGCCAAGCGAGCAGTACTTC. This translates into CASSLKGTGPSEQYF.

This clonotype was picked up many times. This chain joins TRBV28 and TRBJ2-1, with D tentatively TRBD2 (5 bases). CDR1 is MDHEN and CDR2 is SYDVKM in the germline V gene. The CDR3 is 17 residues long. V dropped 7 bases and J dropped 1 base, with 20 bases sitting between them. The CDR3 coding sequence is TGTGCCAGCACCCAGAGGGCCACTAGGCCATCCTACAATGAGCAGTTCTTC. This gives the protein CASTQRATRPSYNEQFF.

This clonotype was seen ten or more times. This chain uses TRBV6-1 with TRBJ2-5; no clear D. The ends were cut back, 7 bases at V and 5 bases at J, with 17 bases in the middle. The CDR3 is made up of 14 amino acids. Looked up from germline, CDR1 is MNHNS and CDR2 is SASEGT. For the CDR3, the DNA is TGTGCCAGCACCGAAGGGCGGTCAGAGGAGACCCAGTACTTC. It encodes CASTEGRSEETQYF.

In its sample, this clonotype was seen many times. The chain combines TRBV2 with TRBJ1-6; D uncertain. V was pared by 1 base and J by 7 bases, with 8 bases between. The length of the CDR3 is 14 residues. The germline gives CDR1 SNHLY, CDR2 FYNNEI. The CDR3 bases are TGTGCCAGCAGTGAAGGCCGGGGAAATTCACCCCTCCACTTT. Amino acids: CASSEGRGNSPLHF.

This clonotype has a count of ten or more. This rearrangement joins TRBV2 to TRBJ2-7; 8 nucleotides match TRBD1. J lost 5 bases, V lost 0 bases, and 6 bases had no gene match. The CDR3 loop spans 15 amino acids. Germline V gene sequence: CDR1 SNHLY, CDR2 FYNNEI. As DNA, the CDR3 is TGTGCCAGCAGTGAAGCGGGACAGGTACAGAACGAGCAGTACTTC. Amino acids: CASSEAGQVQNEQYF.

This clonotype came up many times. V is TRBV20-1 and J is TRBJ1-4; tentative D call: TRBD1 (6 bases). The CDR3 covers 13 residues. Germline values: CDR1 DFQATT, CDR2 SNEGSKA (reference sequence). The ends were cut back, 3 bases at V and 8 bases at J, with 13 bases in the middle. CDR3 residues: CSASRDIGEKLFF. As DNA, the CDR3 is TGCAGTGCTAGCCGGGACATTGGGGAAAAACTGTTTTTT.

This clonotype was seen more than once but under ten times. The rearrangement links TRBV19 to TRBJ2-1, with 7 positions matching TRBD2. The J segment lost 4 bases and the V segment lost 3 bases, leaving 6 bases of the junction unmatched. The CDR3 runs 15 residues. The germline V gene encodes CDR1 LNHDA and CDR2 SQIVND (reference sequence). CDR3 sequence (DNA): TGTGCCAGTAGTATCGCTAGCGGAAAGTACAATGAGCAGTTCTTC. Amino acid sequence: CASSIASGKYNEQFF.

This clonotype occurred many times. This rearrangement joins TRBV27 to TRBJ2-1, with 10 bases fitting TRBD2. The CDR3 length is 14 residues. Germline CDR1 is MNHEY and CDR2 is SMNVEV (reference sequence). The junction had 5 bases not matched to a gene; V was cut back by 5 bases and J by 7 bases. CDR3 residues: CASSILAGANEQFF. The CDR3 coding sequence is TGTGCCAGCAGTATCCTAGCGGGAGCGAATGAGCAGTTCTTC.

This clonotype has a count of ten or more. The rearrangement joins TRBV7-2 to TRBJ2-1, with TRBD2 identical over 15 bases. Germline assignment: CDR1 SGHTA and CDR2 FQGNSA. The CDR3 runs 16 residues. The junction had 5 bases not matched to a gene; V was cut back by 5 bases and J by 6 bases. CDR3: CASSARTSGRGNEQFF. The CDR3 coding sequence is TGTGCCAGCAGCGCTCGGACTAGCGGGAGGGGCAATGAGCAGTTCTTC.

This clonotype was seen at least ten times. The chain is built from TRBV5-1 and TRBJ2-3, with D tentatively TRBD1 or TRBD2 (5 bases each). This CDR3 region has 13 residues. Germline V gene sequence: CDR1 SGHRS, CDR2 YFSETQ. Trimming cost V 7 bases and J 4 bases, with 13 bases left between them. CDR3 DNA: TGCGCCAGCGGTCCAGGGAGCGCAGATACGCAGTATTTT. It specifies CASGPGSADTQYF.

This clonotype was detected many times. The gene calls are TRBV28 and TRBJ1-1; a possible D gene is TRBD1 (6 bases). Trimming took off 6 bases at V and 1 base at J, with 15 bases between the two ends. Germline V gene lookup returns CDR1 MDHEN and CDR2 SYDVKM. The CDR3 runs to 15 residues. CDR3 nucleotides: TGTGCCAGCAGGGGAGGGGACATATCGAACACTGAAGCTTTCTTT. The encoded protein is CASRGGDISNTEAFF.

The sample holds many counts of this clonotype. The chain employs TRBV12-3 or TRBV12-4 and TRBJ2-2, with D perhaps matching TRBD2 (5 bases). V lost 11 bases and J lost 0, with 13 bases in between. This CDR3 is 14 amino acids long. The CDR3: CAGRRTTNTGELFF. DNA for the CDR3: TGTGCCGGGAGAAGGACGACGAACACCGGGGAGCTGTTTTTT.

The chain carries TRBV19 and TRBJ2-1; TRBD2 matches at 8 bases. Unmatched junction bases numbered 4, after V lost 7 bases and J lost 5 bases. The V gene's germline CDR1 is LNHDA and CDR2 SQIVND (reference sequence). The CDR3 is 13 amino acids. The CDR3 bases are TGTGCCAGTAAAAATAGCGGGAACAATGAGCAGTTCTTC. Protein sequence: CASKNSGNNEQFF.

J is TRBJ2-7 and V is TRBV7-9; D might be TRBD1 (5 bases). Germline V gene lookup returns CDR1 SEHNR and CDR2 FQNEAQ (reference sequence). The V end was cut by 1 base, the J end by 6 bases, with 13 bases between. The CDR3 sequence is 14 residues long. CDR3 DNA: TGTGCCAGCAGCTTAGGGGTAGGGGTCGGCGAGCAGTACTTC. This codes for CASSLGVGVGEQYF.

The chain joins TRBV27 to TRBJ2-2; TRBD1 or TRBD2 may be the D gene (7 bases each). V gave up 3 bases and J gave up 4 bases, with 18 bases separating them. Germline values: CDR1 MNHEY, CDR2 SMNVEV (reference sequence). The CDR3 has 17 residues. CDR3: CASSFQGGALSTGELFF. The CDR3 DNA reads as TGTGCCAGCAGTTTCCAGGGGGGGGCGTTATCCACCGGGGAGCTGTTTTTT.

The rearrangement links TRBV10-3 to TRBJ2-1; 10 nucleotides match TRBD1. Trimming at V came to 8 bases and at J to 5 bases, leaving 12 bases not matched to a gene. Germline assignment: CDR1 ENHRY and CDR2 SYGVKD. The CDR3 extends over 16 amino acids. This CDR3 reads CAIGPATGGADNEQFF. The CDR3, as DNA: TGTGCCATCGGCCCTGCGACAGGGGGCGCAGACAATGAGCAGTTCTTC.

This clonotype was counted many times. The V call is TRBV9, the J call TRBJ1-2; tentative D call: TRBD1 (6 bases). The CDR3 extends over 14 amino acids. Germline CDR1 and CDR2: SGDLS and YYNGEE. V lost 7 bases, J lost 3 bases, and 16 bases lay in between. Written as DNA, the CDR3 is TGTGCCAGCGGGCCTACGACAGGTTACTATGGCTACACCTTC. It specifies CASGPTTGYYGYTF. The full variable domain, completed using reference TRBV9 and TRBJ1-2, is DSGVTQTPKHLITATGQRVTLRCSPRSGDLSVYWYQQSLDQGLQFLIQYYNGEERAKGNILERFSAQQFPDLHSELNLSSLELGDSALYFCASGPTTGYYGYTFGSGTRLTVV.

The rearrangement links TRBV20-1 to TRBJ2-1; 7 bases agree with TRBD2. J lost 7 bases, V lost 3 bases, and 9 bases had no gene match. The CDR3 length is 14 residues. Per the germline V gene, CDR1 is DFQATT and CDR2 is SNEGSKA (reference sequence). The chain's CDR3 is CSASESGAWNEQFF. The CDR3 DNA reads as TGCAGTGCTAGTGAGAGCGGGGCCTGGAATGAGCAGTTCTTC.

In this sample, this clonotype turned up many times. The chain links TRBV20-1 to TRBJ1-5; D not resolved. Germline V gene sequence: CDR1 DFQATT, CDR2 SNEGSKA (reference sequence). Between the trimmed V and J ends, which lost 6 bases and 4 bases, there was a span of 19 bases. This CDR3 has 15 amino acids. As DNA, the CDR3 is TGCAGTGCAACGAATCGACGTCGCTTTAATCAGCCCCAGCATTTT. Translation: CSATNRRRFNQPQHF.

The CDR3 protein is CASIRGRAYKNEQFF. CDR3 nucleotide sequence: TGTGCCAGCATTAGGGGGAGGGCCTACAAGAATGAGCAGTTCTTC. The chain has TRBV6-9 and TRBJ2-1; tentatively, D is TRBD2 (7 bases). Trimming left V 7 bases short and J 7 bases short, with 20 bases between. Germline CDR1 and CDR2: MNHGY and SVAAGI. The CDR3 totals 15 residues.

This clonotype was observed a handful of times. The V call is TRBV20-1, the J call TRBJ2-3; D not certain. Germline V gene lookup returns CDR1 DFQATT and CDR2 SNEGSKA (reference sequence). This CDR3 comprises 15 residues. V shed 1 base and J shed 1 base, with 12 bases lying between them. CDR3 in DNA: TGCAGTGCTAGAGGAGCAAGACGGGGCACAGATACGCAGTATTTT. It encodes CSARGARRGTDTQYF.

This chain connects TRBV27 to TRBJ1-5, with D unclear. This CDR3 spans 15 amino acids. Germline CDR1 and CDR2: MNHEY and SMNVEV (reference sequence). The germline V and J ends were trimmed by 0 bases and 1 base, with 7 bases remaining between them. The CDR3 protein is CASSLSHESNQPQHF. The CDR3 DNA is TGTGCCAGCAGTTTATCCCATGAAAGCAATCAGCCCCAGCATTTT.

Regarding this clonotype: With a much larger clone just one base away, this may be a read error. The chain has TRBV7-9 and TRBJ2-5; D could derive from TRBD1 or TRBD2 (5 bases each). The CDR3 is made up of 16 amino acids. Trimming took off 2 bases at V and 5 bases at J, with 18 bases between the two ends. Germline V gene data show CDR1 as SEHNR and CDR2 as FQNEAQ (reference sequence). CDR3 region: CASSLLLQVSGETQYF. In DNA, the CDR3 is TGTGCCAGCAGCTTACTCTTACAGGTCTCGGGGGAGACCCAGTACTTC. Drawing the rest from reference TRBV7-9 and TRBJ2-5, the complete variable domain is DTGVSQNPRHKITKRGQNVTFRCDPISEHNRLYWYRQTLGQGPEFLTYFQNEAQLEKSRLLSDRFSAERPKGSFSTLEIQRTEQGDSAMYLCASSLLLQVSGETQYFGPGTRLLVL.

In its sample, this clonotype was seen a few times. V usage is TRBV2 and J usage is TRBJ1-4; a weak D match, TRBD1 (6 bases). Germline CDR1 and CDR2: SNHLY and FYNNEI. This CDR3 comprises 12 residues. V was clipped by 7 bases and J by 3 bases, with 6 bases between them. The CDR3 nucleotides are TGTGCCAGCAACAGGGCTAATGAAAAACTGTTTTTT. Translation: CASNRANEKLFF.